The present TCR beta chain was sequenced within a study of PD-1 blockade in classical Hodgkin lymphoma. TCRdb keeps only in-frame clones here, not all; method: immunoSEQ multiplex PCR. The sample has 25,000 to 30,000 clones, over 75% seen once. Time point described: cycle 4 day 1 (C4D1), after 6 weeks of nivolumab. All the patients suffered relapse after autologous stem cell transplantation, and brentuximab vedotin exposure differed. Study-wide points: Newly diagnosed patients reportedly had lower baseline TCR diversity than healthy donors. Complete responders showed a baseline diversity that resembled the diversity of newly diagnosed patients. Patients starting nivolumab under 1 year after ASCT were excluded. There was a significant rise in CD4+ TCR diversity by C4D1, with no such rise for CD8+.

A note on this clone: The antigen remains unidentified.

The sequencing used peripheral blood mononuclear cells (PBMCs), collected before the fourth cycle of nivolumab. This receptor was obtained from a human donor with classical Hodgkin lymphoma.

CDR3 protein: CASSRDNSGNTIYF. CDR3 DNA sequence: TGTGCCAGTAGTAGAGACAACTCTGGAAACACCATATATTTT. The chain is built from TRBV19 and TRBJ1-3; D remains ambiguous. The CDR3 sequence is 14 residues long. The germline gives CDR1 LNHDA, CDR2 SQIVND (reference sequence). V lost 4 bases and J lost 0, with 7 bases in between.